Here is one T cell receptor beta chain with its context. Arm-PCR with iRepertoire HTBI primers amplified the CDR3 regions for these TCR beta libraries. TCRdb re-derived calls from the multiplex PCR reads in MiXCR, one entry per CDR3 protein. The data hold roughly 560,000 distinct CDR3 sequences, with roughly a sixth observed a single time. These data come from a study of regulatory T cells in long-lasting Graves disease. The time point here: newly diagnosed GD, antithyroid drugs for less than 3 months. The TCR library was made from RNA extracted from PBMCs. Germline CDR1 reads MNHEY; CDR2 reads SMNVEV (reference sequence). Deletions cut 6 bases from V and 6 bases from J, with 24 bases between. The length of the CDR3 is 17 residues. These records were also assigned to another study, of T cells in Graves' hyperthyroidism and ophthalmopathy. That paper adds: The TCR CDR3 first-round RT-PCR relied on the HTBI primer set.

This receptor was identified in a woman aged 35-65 years with Graves disease. V gene TRBV27 combines with J gene TRBJ2-1; no firm D call. This sample comprised peripheral blood mononuclear cells (PBMCs), obtained at new diagnosis, from a patient treated with antithyroid drugs. CDR3: CASSQHSLGPSGNEQFF. In DNA, the CDR3 is TGTGCCAGCAGCCAACACAGTTTAGGGCCATCAGGCAATGAGCAGTTCTTC.